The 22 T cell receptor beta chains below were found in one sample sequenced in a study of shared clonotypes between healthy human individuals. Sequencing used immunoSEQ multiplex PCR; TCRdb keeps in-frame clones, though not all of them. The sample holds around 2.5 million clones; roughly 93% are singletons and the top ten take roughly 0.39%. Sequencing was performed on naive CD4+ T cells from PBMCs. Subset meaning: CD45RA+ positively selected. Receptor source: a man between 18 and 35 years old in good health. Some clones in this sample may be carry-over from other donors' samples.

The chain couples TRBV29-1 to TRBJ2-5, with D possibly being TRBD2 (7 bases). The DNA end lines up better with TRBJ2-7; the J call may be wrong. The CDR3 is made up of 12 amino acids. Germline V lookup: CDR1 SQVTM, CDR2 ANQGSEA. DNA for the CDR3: TGCAGCGTGGGGGGGCCGAGCCACGAGCAGTACTTC. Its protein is CSVGGPSHEQYF.

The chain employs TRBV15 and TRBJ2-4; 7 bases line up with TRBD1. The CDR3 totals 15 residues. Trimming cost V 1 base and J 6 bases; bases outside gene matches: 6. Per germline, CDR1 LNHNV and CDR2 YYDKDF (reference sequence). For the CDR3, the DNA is TGTGCCACCAGCAGAGGAGGGACAGAGGCAAACATTCAGTACTTC. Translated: CATSRGGTEANIQYF. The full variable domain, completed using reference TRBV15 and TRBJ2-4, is DAMVIQNPRYQVTQFGKPVTLSCSQTLNHNVMYWYQQKSSQAPKLLFHYYDKDFNNEADTPDNFQSRRPNTSFCFLDIRSPGLGDTAMYLCATSRGGTEANIQYFGAGTRLSVL.

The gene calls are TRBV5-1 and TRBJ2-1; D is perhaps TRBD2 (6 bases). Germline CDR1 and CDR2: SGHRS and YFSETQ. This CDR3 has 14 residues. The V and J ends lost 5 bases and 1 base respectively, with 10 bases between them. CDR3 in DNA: TGCGCCAGCAGACTACTAGCTTCCTACAATGAGCAGTTCTTC. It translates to CASRLLASYNEQFF. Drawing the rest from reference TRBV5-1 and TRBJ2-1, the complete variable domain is KAGVTQTPRYLIKTRGQQVTLSCSPISGHRSVSWYQQTPGQGLQFLFEYFSETQRNKGNFPGRFSGRQFSNSRSEMNVSTLELGDSALYLCASRLLASYNEQFFGPGTRLTVL.

The CDR3 reads CASTGDGSSYEQYF. The CDR3, as DNA: TGTGCCAGCACCGGAGATGGGAGCTCCTACGAGCAGTACTTC. J is TRBJ2-7 and V is TRBV2; TRBD2 is a possible D gene (5 bases). Per the germline V gene, CDR1 is SNHLY and CDR2 is FYNNEI. The CDR3 totals 14 residues. V lost 7 bases to trimming and J lost 0 bases, with 13 bases between them.

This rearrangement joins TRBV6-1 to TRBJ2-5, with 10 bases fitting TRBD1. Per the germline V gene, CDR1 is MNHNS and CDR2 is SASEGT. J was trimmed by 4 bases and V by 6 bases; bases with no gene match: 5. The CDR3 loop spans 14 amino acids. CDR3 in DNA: TGTGCCAGCAGGGCGACAGGGGGCCGAGAGACCCAGTACTTC. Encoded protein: CASRATGGRETQYF.

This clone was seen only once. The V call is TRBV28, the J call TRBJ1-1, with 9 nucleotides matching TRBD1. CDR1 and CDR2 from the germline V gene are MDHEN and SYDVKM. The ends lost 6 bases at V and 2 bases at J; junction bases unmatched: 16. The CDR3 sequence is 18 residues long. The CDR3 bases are TGTGCCAGCAGCCACCCCCCGGGACAGGGTTTTGGTAACACTGAAGCTTTCTTT. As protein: CASSHPPGQGFGNTEAFF.

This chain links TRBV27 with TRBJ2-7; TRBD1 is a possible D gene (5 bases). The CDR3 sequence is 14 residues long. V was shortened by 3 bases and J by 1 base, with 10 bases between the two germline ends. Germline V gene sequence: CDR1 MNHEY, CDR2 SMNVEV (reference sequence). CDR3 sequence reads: CASSFTGLSYEQYF. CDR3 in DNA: TGTGCCAGCAGTTTCACAGGCCTTTCCTACGAGCAGTACTTC.

DNA for the CDR3: TGTGCCAGCTCCAATCTCGGGTATGGCTACACCTTC. Amino acid sequence: CASSNLGYGYTF. This chain connects TRBV18 to TRBJ1-2, with D unclear. CDR3 length: 12 residues. Per germline, CDR1 KGHSH and CDR2 LQKENI. The V and J ends lost 6 bases and 5 bases respectively, with 10 bases between them.

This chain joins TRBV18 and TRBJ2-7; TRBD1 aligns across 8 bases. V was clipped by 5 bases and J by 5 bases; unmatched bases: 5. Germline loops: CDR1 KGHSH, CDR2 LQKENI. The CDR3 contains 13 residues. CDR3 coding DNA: TGTGCCAGCTCATCAAGGACAGGGAACGAGCAGTACTTC. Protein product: CASSSRTGNEQYF.

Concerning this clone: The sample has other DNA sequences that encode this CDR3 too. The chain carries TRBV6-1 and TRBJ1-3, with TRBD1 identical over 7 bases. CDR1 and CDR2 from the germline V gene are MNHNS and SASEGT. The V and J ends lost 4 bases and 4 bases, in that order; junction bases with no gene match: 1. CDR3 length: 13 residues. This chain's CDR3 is CASSGQGGNTIYF. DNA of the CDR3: TGTGCCAGCAGTGGACAGGGCGGAAACACCATATATTTT.

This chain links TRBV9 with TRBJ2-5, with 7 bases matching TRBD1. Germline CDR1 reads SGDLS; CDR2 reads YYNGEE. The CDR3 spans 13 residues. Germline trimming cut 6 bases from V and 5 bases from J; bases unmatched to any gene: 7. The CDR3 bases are TGTGCCAGCAAGGGGGCGGCGGAGGAGACCCAGTACTTC. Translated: CASKGAAEETQYF.

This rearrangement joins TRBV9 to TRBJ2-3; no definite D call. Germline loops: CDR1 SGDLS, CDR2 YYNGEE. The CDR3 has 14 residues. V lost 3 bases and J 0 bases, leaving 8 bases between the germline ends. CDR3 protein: CASSAVPSTDTQYF. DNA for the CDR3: TGTGCCAGCAGCGCCGTTCCTAGCACAGATACGCAGTATTTT. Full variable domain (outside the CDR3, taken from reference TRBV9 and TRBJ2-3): DSGVTQTPKHLITATGQRVTLRCSPRSGDLSVYWYQQSLDQGLQFLIQYYNGEERAKGNILERFSAQQFPDLHSELNLSSLELGDSALYFCASSAVPSTDTQYFGPGTRLTVL.

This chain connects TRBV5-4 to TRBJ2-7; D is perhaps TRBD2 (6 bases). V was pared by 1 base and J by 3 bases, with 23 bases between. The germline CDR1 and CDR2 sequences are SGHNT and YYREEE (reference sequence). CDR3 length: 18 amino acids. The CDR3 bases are TGTGCCAGCAGCTTGCGACCCAGCAGGGTAGCGGAATACTACGAGCAGTACTTC. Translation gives CASSLRPSRVAEYYEQYF.

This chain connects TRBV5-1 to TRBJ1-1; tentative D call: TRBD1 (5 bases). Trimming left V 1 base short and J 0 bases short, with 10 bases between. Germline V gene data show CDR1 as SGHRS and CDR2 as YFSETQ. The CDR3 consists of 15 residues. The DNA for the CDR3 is TGCGCCAGCAGCTTGAGACAGACCATGAACACTGAAGCTTTCTTT. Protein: CASSLRQTMNTEAFF.

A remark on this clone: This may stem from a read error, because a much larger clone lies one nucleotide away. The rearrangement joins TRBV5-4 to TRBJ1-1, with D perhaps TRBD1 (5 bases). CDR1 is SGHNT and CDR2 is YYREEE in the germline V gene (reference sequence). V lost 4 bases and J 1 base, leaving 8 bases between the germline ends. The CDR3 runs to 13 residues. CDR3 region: CASSRGRNTEAFF. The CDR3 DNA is TGTGCCAGCAGCCGGGGACGGAACACTGAAGCTTTCTTT.

CDR3 sequence: CASSPTSAEYNEQFF. In DNA, the CDR3 is TGTGCCAGCAGTCCCACCTCGGCCGAATACAATGAGCAGTTCTTC. The chain links TRBV6-1 to TRBJ2-1, with D hard to call. V was clipped by 5 bases and J by 4 bases, with 15 bases between them. Germline loops: CDR1 MNHNS, CDR2 SASEGT. The CDR3 extends over 15 amino acids.

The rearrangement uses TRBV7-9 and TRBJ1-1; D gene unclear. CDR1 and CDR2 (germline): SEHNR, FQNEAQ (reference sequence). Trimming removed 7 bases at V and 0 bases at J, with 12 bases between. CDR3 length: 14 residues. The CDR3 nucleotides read TGTGCCAGCAACACAAAGGGCATGAACACTGAAGCTTTCTTT. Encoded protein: CASNTKGMNTEAFF.

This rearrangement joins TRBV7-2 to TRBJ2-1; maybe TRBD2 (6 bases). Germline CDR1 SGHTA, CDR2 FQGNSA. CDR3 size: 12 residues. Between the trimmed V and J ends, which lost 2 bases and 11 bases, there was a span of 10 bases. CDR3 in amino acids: CASSLTRGQQFF. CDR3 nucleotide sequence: TGTGCCAGCAGCTTAACGCGGGGCCAGCAGTTCTTC.

CDR3 amino acids: CASSLLSLEQYF. In DNA, the CDR3 is TGTGCCAGCAGCCTTCTTAGTCTCGAGCAGTACTTC. This rearrangement joins TRBV28 to TRBJ2-7; D remains ambiguous. V was trimmed by 6 bases and J by 6 bases, leaving 12 bases between them. The germline V gene encodes CDR1 MDHEN and CDR2 SYDVKM. The CDR3 extends over 12 amino acids.

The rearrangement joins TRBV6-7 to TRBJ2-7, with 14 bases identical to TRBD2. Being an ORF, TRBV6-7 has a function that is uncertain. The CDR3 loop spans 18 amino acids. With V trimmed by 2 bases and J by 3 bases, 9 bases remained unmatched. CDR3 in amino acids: CASSYQRLAGGPLYEQYF. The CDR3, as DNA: TGTGCCAGCAGTTACCAGAGACTAGCGGGAGGGCCCCTCTACGAGCAGTACTTC.

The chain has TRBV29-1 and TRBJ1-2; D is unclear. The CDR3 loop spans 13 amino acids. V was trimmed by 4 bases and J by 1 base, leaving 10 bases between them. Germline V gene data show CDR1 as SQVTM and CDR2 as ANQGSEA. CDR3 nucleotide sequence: TGCAGCGTTGGTAGGGTGGTTAACTATGGCTACACCTTC. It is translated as CSVGRVVNYGYTF.

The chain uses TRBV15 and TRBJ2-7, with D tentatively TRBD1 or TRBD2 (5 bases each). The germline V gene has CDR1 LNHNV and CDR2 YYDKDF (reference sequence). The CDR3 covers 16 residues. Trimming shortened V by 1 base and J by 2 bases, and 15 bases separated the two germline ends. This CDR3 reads CATSRGPPRGPYEQYF. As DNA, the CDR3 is TGTGCCACCAGCAGAGGCCCTCCCCGGGGCCCCTACGAGCAGTACTTC.